A single sample gave rise to the 18 T cell receptor beta chains below, sequenced in a study of cytomegalovirus exposure and HLA in healthy donors. Generated by immunoSEQ multiplex PCR, the TCRdb table keeps only in-frame clones and is missing some. Of hundreds of thousands of clones in the sample, around 86% were seen once. The sequenced sample was PBMCs. Receptors originate from a woman aged 18-29 years in good health and CMV-seronegative.

CDR3 protein: CASSQDRGDFNSYEQYF. The CDR3 DNA reads as TGTGCCAGCAGTCAGGACAGGGGCGACTTCAATAGCTACGAGCAGTACTTC. V usage is TRBV5-8 and J usage is TRBJ2-7; the match to TRBD1 covers 9 bases. With V trimmed by 5 bases and J by 3 bases, 15 bases remained unmatched. This CDR3 is built from 17 residues. The V gene's germline CDR1 is SGHTS and CDR2 YDEGEE.

This sequence joins TRBV4-1 and TRBJ2-3, with D perhaps matching TRBD2 (5 bases). Deletions cut 7 bases from V and 6 bases from J, with 11 bases between. Germline V gives CDR1 MGHRA, CDR2 YSYEKL. The CDR3 runs 12 residues. CDR3 residues: CASTREGDTQYF. DNA for the CDR3: TGCGCCAGCACCCGCGAGGGCGATACGCAGTATTTT.

V gene TRBV27 combines with J gene TRBJ1-1; no definite D call. This CDR3 has 13 amino acids. Per the germline V gene, CDR1 is MNHEY and CDR2 is SMNVEV (reference sequence). Trimming took off 5 bases at V and 2 bases at J, with 9 bases between the two ends. CDR3 sequence reads: CASSALLNTEAFF. The DNA for the CDR3 is TGTGCCAGCAGTGCGCTTCTCAACACTGAAGCTTTCTTT.

V and J are TRBV30 and TRBJ2-7; D remains unclear. V was shortened by 2 bases and J by 6 bases, with 14 bases between the two germline ends. The CDR3 is made up of 13 amino acids. CDR1 is GTSNPN and CDR2 is SVGIG in the germline V gene (reference sequence). DNA for the CDR3: TGTGCCTGGAGTCCAGGAATCAATCGCGAGCAGTACTTC. Translation gives CAWSPGINREQYF.

This rearrangement joins TRBV28 to TRBJ2-7, with TRBD1 matching over 9 bases. Losses at the gene ends were 3 bases for V and 6 bases for J; bases not matched to a gene: 12. This CDR3 contains 16 residues. The germline gives CDR1 MDHEN, CDR2 SYDVKM. CDR3 residues: CASSFPPGTGFGEQYF. The CDR3, as DNA: TGTGCCAGCAGTTTCCCCCCCGGGACAGGGTTTGGCGAGCAGTACTTC.

The chain carries TRBV15 and TRBJ2-5; 14 nucleotides line up with TRBD2. With V trimmed by 5 bases and J by 5 bases, 19 bases remained unmatched. Germline assignment: CDR1 LNHNV and CDR2 YYDKDF (reference sequence). The CDR3 runs to 20 residues. CDR3 loop: CATSPRIGLAGGSSAETQYF. The CDR3, as DNA: TGTGCCACCAGCCCTCGGATAGGACTAGCGGGGGGTTCCTCGGCGGAGACCCAGTACTTC.

The chain uses TRBV5-1 and TRBJ2-1; D gene unclear. The V end lost 3 bases, the J end lost 5 bases, and 18 bases lay between the germline ends. Germline loops: CDR1 SGHRS, CDR2 YFSETQ. The CDR3 extends over 16 amino acids. This chain's CDR3 is CASSSKSQAPDNEQFF. CDR3 sequence (DNA): TGCGCCAGCAGCTCGAAGTCCCAGGCCCCCGACAATGAGCAGTTCTTC.

The chain links TRBV28 to TRBJ2-2; a weak D match, TRBD2 (6 bases). Germline V lookup: CDR1 MDHEN, CDR2 SYDVKM. Trimming removed 7 bases at V and 8 bases at J, with 14 bases between. The CDR3 length is 13 residues. Written as DNA, the CDR3 is TGTGCCAGCACTCGGGGGTTGGTTGGGGAGCTGTTTTTT. Its protein product is CASTRGLVGELFF.

This clone was seen once. The chain recombines TRBV5-1 with TRBJ1-6; D unresolved. Germline values: CDR1 SGHRS, CDR2 YFSETQ. V was cut by 0 bases and J by 10 bases, with 11 bases left in between. There are 14 residues in the CDR3. This CDR3 reads CASSLAGLSSPLHF. CDR3 nucleotide sequence: TGCGCCAGCAGCTTGGCAGGTTTAAGCTCACCCCTCCACTTT.

The genes are TRBV11-2 and TRBJ2-1, with 14 bases matching TRBD2. Germline V CDR1 and CDR2: SGHAT, FQNNGV. The CDR3 is 17 amino acids. V shed 5 bases and J 9 bases; nucleotides not matched to a gene: 12. CDR3 sequence reads: CASSPRGLAGGDGEQFF. CDR3 nucleotide sequence: TGTGCCAGCAGCCCGCGAGGACTAGCGGGGGGCGATGGTGAGCAGTTCTTC.

This clone came up a few times. The chain uses TRBV30 and TRBJ1-2; D is ambiguous. The V end lost 0 bases, the J end lost 3 bases, and 20 bases lay between the germline ends. Looked up from germline, CDR1 is GTSNPN and CDR2 is SVGIG (reference sequence). This CDR3 comprises 17 residues. Here the CDR3 DNA reads TGTGCCTGGAGTGTGTACCCATCCACCAGATATCACTATGGCTACACCTTC. This codes for CAWSVYPSTRYHYGYTF.

This rearrangement joins TRBV7-8 to TRBJ2-7, with a possible D match to TRBD1 (6 bases). V was trimmed by 8 bases and J by 0 bases, leaving 14 bases between them. Germline V gives CDR1 SGHVS, CDR2 FQNEAQ. The CDR3 loop spans 14 amino acids. The CDR3 protein is CASERGSSSYEQYF. CDR3 nucleotide sequence: TGTGCCAGCGAAAGGGGGAGTAGCTCCTACGAGCAGTACTTC.

This chain joins TRBV10-1 and TRBJ2-3, with a weak D call TRBD2 (5 bases). The CDR3 is made up of 11 amino acids. Trimming stripped 10 bases from V and 6 bases from J, with 11 bases between. CDR1 and CDR2 (germline): WNHNN, SYGVQD (reference sequence). The CDR3 sequence is CATGLGDTQYF. The DNA for the CDR3 is TGCGCCACCGGACTTGGGGATACGCAGTATTTT.

This sequence joins TRBV29-1 and TRBJ2-2, with TRBD1 identical over 7 bases. CDR1 is SQVTM and CDR2 is ANQGSEA in the germline V gene. CDR3 size: 16 residues. With 8 bases clipped from V and 3 bases from J, the junction kept 15 bases outside the gene matches. The CDR3: CSPTGEGAADTGELFF. The CDR3 DNA reads as TGCAGCCCCACCGGAGAGGGGGCGGCGGACACCGGGGAGCTGTTTTTT.

The chain joins TRBV2 to TRBJ2-2, with D hard to call. The CDR3 is made up of 14 amino acids. Germline CDR1 and CDR2: SNHLY and FYNNEI. The V and J ends lost 3 bases and 3 bases respectively, with 8 bases between them. In DNA form, the CDR3 reads TGTGCCAGCAGTGAGTTCAGATACACCGGGGAGCTGTTTTTT. This translates into CASSEFRYTGELFF.

CDR3 sequence (DNA): TGCGCCAGCAGCCTCGGACAGGGCCGGGAGACCCAGTACTTC. It is translated as CASSLGQGRETQYF. This chain joins TRBV4-1 and TRBJ2-5; 8 nucleotides match TRBD1. The CDR3 runs 14 residues. Trimming removed 4 bases from V and 5 bases from J; junction bases left unmatched: 6. The germline gives CDR1 MGHRA, CDR2 YSYEKL.

This rearrangement joins TRBV5-1 to TRBJ1-1; TRBD1 aligns across 10 bases. The CDR3 has 15 residues. Germline CDR1 and CDR2: SGHRS and YFSETQ. The V gene end was trimmed by 3 bases and the J gene end by 5 bases; junction bases not matched to a gene: 7. DNA of the CDR3: TGCGCCAGCAGCTCCCGACAGGGGGCAAAAACTGAAGCTTTCTTT. It encodes CASSSRQGAKTEAFF.

In its sample, this clone was seen a few times. The chain combines TRBV29-1 with TRBJ2-3; TRBD1 agrees at 8 bases. The V gene's germline CDR1 is SQVTM and CDR2 ANQGSEA. CDR3 length: 16 amino acids. V lost 6 bases, J lost 2 bases, and 13 bases stayed unmatched. CDR3 loop: CSVPPALGQVTDTQYF. The DNA of the CDR3 is TGCAGCGTCCCTCCTGCCCTGGGACAGGTCACAGATACGCAGTATTTT.